These T cell receptor beta chains were read from a single sample in a study of blood T cell repertoires in COVID-19. Sequencing was performed with immunoSEQ multiplex PCR; in TCRdb, only in-frame clones are kept and a portion is missing. The sample holds about 23,000 clones, about 90% seen once. Source material: peripheral blood. These receptors originate from a man aged 65 to 79 in a cohort sampled during active COVID-19. Both conserved end residues are part of each CDR3. Each record gives: CDR3 DNA, CDR3 protein, J gene, CDR3 length, V gene, D gene. D genes are given only for firm matches.

DNA: TGTGCCAGCAGTTCCGATCCGTCAGGGGCCCATGGCTACACCTTC
CDR3: CASSSDPSGAHGYTF
J: TRBJ1-2
length: 15
V: TRBV27
D: .

DNA: TGTGCCAGCAGCTTCCTGGGACAGGGGGGTGAAAAACTGTTTTTT
CDR3: CASSFLGQGGEKLFF
J: TRBJ1-4
length: 15
V: TRBV7-2
D: TRBD1

DNA: TGCGCCAGCAGCTCCTACCCAGGCGGCGGGTCTTCACCCCTCCACTTT
CDR3: CASSSYPGGGSSPLHF
J: TRBJ1-6
length: 16
V: TRBV5-1
D: .

DNA: TGTGCCAGCAGTATAACGGGAGGCAAACGCTACGAGCAGTACTTC
CDR3: CASSITGGKRYEQYF
J: TRBJ2-7
length: 15
V: TRBV5-4
D: TRBD2

DNA: TGTGCCAGCAGCCAGCGAGGGCAGGGGACCGGGGAGCTGTTTTTT
CDR3: CASSQRGQGTGELFF
J: TRBJ2-2
length: 15
V: TRBV3-1/TRBV3-2
D: .

DNA: TGTGCCAGCAGTTCCTTAGTACAGGTCAATCAGCCCCAGCATTTT
CDR3: CASSSLVQVNQPQHF
J: TRBJ1-5
length: 15
V: TRBV28
D: .

DNA: TGTGCCAGCAGCCCGCGATTAGTGGACAGGATAGCCACTGAAGCTTTCTTT
CDR3: CASSPRLVDRIATEAFF
J: TRBJ1-1
length: 17
V: TRBV9
D: TRBD1

DNA: TGTGCCAGCAGTTACTCGGGACAGGGGGCGACTGAAGCTTTCTTT
CDR3: CASSYSGQGATEAFF
J: TRBJ1-1
length: 15
V: TRBV6-6
D: TRBD1

DNA: TGTGCCAGCAGCCCTAACCGGAACACTGAAGCTTTCTTT
CDR3: CASSPNRNTEAFF
J: TRBJ1-1
length: 13
V: TRBV7-9
D: .

DNA: TGTGCCAGCAGGGCGGCTCGTTTTACGCAGTATTTT
CDR3: CASRAARFTQYF
J: TRBJ2-3
length: 12
V: TRBV12-3/TRBV12-4
D: .

DNA: TGCGCCAGCAGCCAAGGTGCAGGCGCCTTCTACTCTGGGGCCAACGTCCTGACTTTC
CDR3: CASSQGAGAFYSGANVLTF
J: TRBJ2-6
length: 19
V: TRBV4-1
D: .

DNA: TGTGCCAGCAGTGTGGGTGGACAGGGTTTAAGCAATCAGCCCCAGCATTTT
CDR3: CASSVGGQGLSNQPQHF
J: TRBJ1-5
length: 17
V: TRBV6-2/TRBV6-3
D: TRBD1

DNA: TGTGCCAGCAGTTACCTCGGGACAGGGGGTCAGCCCCAGCATTTT
CDR3: CASSYLGTGGQPQHF
J: TRBJ1-5
length: 15
V: TRBV6-2/TRBV6-3
D: TRBD1

DNA: TGTGCCAGCAGCTTAGGGTCGGGAAGCTCTGGAAACACCATATATTTT
CDR3: CASSLGSGSSGNTIYF
J: TRBJ1-3
length: 16
V: TRBV7-6
D: .